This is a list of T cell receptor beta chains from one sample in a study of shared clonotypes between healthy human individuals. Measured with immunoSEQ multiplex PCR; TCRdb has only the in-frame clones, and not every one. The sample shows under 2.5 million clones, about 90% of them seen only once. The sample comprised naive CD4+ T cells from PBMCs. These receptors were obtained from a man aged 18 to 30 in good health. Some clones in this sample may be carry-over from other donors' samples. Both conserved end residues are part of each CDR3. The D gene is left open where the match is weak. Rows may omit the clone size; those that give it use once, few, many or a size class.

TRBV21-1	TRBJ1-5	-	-	CASSRQRNSNQPQHF	TGTGCCAGCAGCCGACAGAGGAATAGCAATCAGCCCCAGCATTTT
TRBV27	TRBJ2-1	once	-	CASSLIPVKYNEQFF	TGTGCCAGCAGTTTAATCCCCGTCAAGTACAATGAGCAGTTCTTC
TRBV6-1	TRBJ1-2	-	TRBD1	CASSFTGVDYGYTF	TGTGCCAGCAGTTTTACAGGGGTGGACTATGGCTACACCTTC
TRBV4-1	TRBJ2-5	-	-	CASSQERFKERAQETQYF	TGCGCCAGCAGCCAAGAAAGATTCAAAGAGCGGGCCCAAGAGACCCAGTACTTC
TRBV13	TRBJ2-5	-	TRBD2	CASSGTSAETQYF	TGTGCCAGCAGTGGGACTAGCGCCGAGACCCAGTACTTC
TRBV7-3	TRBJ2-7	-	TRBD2	CASSPTSLTEQYF	TGTGCCAGCAGCCCGACTAGCTTAACCGAGCAGTACTTC
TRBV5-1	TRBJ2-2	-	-	CASSLKVRGDTGELFF	TGCGCCAGCAGCTTAAAGGTCAGGGGGGACACCGGGGAGCTGTTTTTT
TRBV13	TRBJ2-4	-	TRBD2	CASSDRPPGNSGSIKNIQYF	TGTGCCAGCAGCGATCGGCCCCCAGGCAACAGCGGGAGCATCAAAAACATTCAGTACTTC
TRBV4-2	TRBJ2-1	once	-	CASSQGGINNEQFF	TGTGCCAGCAGCCAAGGAGGGATCAACAATGAGCAGTTCTTC
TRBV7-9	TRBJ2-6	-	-	CASSPPSGGANVLTF	TGTGCCAGCAGCCCCCCCTCTGGTGGGGCCAACGTCCTGACTTTC
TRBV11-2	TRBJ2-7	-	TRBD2	CASSPETSFSSYEQYF	TGTGCCAGCAGCCCAGAGACTAGCTTCAGCTCCTACGAGCAGTACTTC
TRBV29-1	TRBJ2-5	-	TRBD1	CSVGQGETQYF	TGCAGCGTCGGACAGGGGGAGACCCAGTACTTC
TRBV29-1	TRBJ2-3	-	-	CSGTRTYPSTDTQYF	TGCAGCGGGACTCGGACTTACCCGAGCACAGATACGCAGTATTTT
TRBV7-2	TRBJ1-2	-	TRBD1	CASSPDRGYGYTF	TGTGCCAGCAGCCCAGACAGGGGCTATGGCTACACCTTC
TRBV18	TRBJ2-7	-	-	CASSPNTGSFYEQYF	TGTGCCAGCTCACCTAACACAGGATCTTTCTACGAGCAGTACTTC
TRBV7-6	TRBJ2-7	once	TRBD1	CASSLGNRGSEQYF	TGTGCCAGCAGCTTAGGTAACAGGGGGAGCGAGCAGTACTTC
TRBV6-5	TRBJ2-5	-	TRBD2	CASSMRGRQETQYF	TGTGCCAGCAGCATGCGCGGGAGACAAGAGACCCAGTACTTC
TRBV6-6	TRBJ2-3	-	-	CASTPGGRDRTDTQYF	TGTGCCAGCACCCCAGGGGGGCGGGACCGCACAGATACGCAGTATTTT
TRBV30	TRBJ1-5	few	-	CAWSPDNQPQHF	TGTGCCTGGAGCCCTGACAATCAGCCCCAGCATTTT
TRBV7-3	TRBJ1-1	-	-	CASSFGLAQNTEAFF	TGTGCCAGCAGCTTTGGGCTGGCACAGAACACTGAAGCTTTCTTT
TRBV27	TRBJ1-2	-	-	CASSLTAPGTVYGYTF	TGTGCCAGCAGTTTAACCGCTCCCGGGACGGTCTATGGCTACACCTTC
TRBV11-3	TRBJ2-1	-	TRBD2	CASSPTSEKDNEQFF	TGTGCCAGCAGCCCAACTAGCGAAAAAGACAATGAGCAGTTCTTC
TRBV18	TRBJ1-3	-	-	CASSPERTGRLSGNTIYF	TGTGCCAGCTCACCGGAAAGGACGGGGCGCCTCTCTGGAAACACCATATATTTT
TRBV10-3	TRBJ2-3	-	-	CAIMMKRSGDTQYF	TGTGCCATCATGATGAAGCGGAGTGGCGATACGCAGTATTTT
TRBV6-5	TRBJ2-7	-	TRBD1	CASGYRGSSYEQYF	TGTGCCAGCGGCTACAGGGGTAGCTCCTACGAGCAGTACTTC
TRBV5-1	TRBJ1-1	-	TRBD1	CASSLNRGLAFF	TGCGCCAGCAGCTTAAACAGGGGGTTAGCTTTCTTT
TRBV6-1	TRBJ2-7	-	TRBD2	CASSRTSGAYEQYF	TGTGCCAGCAGCCGAACTAGCGGAGCATACGAGCAGTACTTC
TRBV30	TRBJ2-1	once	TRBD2	CAWGGTSGSKSYNEQFF	TGTGCCTGGGGCGGGACTAGCGGGAGCAAGTCCTACAATGAGCAGTTCTTC
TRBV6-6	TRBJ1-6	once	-	CASTGDHNSPLHF	TGTGCCAGCACAGGAGACCATAATTCACCCCTCCACTTT
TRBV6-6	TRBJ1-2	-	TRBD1	CASSQQTGGGYTF	TGTGCCAGCAGTCAACAGACAGGGGGTGGCTACACCTTC
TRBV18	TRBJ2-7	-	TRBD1	CASSGQGNNEQYF	TGTGCCAGCTCAGGACAGGGTAACAACGAGCAGTACTTC
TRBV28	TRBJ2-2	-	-	CASRNRDLTNTGELFF	TGTGCCAGCAGGAACCGGGACCTAACGAACACCGGGGAGCTGTTTTTT
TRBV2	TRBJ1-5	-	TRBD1	CASSDYGQGGQPQHF	TGTGCCAGCAGTGATTACGGACAGGGGGGTCAGCCCCAGCATTTT
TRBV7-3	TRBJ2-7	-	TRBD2	CASSPGTSGSYEQYF	TGTGCCAGCAGCCCGGGGACTAGCGGGAGTTACGAGCAGTACTTC
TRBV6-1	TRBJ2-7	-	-	CASIKGIVGNYEQYF	TGTGCCAGCATCAAGGGGATAGTGGGAAACTACGAGCAGTACTTC
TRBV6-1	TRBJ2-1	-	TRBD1	CASSEDWDSSYNEQFF	TGTGCCAGCAGTGAAGACTGGGACAGCTCCTACAATGAGCAGTTCTTC
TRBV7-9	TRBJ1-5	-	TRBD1	CASNRGQGDQPQHF	TGTGCCAGCAACAGGGGTCAGGGGGATCAGCCCCAGCATTTT
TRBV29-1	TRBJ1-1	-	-	CSVVPSGGGTEAFF	TGCAGCGTTGTACCGTCCGGGGGCGGGACTGAAGCTTTCTTT
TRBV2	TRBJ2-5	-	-	CASTSRGGETQYF	TGTGCCAGCACCAGCAGGGGGGGAGAGACCCAGTACTTC
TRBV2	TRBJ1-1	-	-	CASRPDRIEAFF	TGTGCCAGCAGACCCGACAGGATTGAAGCTTTCTTT
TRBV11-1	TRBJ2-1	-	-	CASSLSGGNKFF	TGTGCCAGCAGCTTATCCGGGGGCAACAAGTTCTTC
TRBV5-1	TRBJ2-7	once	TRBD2	CASSLVAGGYEQYF	TGCGCCAGCAGCTTGGTAGCGGGAGGCTACGAGCAGTACTTC
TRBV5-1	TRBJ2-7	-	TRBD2	CASSLREGQNEQYF	TGCGCCAGCAGCTTGAGGGAGGGCCAGAACGAGCAGTACTTC
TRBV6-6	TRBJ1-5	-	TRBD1	CASSYDRVGQPQHF	TGTGCCAGCAGCTACGACAGGGTGGGTCAGCCCCAGCATTTT
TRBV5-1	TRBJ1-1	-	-	CASSGGRKAFF	TGCGCCAGCAGCGGGGGGCGGAAAGCTTTCTTT